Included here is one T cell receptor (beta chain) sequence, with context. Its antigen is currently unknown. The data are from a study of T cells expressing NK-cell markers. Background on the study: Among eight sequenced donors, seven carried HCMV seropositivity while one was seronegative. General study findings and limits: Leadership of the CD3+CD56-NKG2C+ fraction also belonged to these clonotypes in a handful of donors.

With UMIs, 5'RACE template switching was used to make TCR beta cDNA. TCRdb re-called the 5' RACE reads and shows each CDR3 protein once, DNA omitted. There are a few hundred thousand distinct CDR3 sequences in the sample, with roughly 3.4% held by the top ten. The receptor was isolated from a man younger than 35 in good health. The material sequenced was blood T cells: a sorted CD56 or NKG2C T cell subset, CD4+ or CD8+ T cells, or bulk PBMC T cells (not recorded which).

CDR3 amino acids: CASRQTGTPAYNEQFF. The V and J genes are TRBV12-3 or TRBV12-4 and TRBJ2-1; TCRdb returns TRBD2, unconfirmable since there is no DNA. There are 16 residues in the CDR3.